This entry concerns a single TCR beta chain. The antigen is undetermined. Time point specified: persistent/refractory GD, antithyroid drugs over 5 years with positive TRAb. Generation of the TCR library employed RNA extracted from PBMCs. The data belong to a study of regulatory T cells in long-lasting Graves disease. Across the study: To qualify as persistent, Graves' disease required over 5 years of antithyroid drugs with positive TSH receptor antibodies. Study conclusions and caveats: Newly diagnosed patients shared 966 public clonotypes; persistent patients shared around 2,800. Persistent disease favored TRBV28, TRBJ1-2 and TRBJ2-5.

CDR3 regions were amplified by Arm-PCR using iRepertoire HTBI primers to build TCR beta libraries. In the authors' methods: Gene usage covered over 55 TRBV and roughly 13 TRBJ segments. TCRdb passed the multiplex PCR reads through MiXCR, listing each CDR3 protein once. The V and J calls shown here were made by TCRdb, not taken from the authors' results. The table records about 470,000 distinct CDR3 sequences, about 22% of them present only once. Trimming at V came to 8 bases and at J to 0 bases, leaving 16 bases not matched to a gene. Germline CDR1 is KGHDR and CDR2 is SFDVKD. This CDR3 has 19 residues.

Specimen: peripheral blood mononuclear cells (PBMCs), collected when the disease was refractory, from a patient treated with antithyroid drugs. The gene calls are TRBV24-1 and TRBJ2-1; the match to TRBD2 covers 9 bases. The sequence was collected from a female donor with Graves disease. The CDR3 is CATIAARLAGHRSYNEQFF. The CDR3 DNA follows: TGTGCCACCATTGCCGCCAGGCTAGCGGGACACCGCTCCTACAATGAGCAGTTCTTC.